Described below is a single T cell receptor beta chain sequence and its context. The target antigen is unknown. The data derive from a study of naive and memory T cell subsets. General observations from the study: Possibly reflecting memory cells re-expressing CD45RA, a few larger clonotypes occurred in naive repertoires, especially CD8.

Four subsets defined by CD45RA and CD27 were sorted after CD3, CD4, CD8 and live/dead staining. The CDR3 has 14 amino acids. Germline assignment: CDR1 MNHEY and CDR2 SVGEGT. Trimming removed 6 bases from V and 6 bases from J; junction bases left unmatched: 7. The beta constant-region primer was an equimolar mix of two oligonucleotides covering TRBC1 and TRBC2. The ligated cDNA underwent four PCR rounds using SP2 and nested alpha and beta constant-region primers. One entry per CDR3 protein, called by TCRdb with MiXCR from the UMI-ligation and nested PCR reads. The repertoire consists of 150,000 or so distinct CDR3 sequences, with roughly 20% occurring once and the leading ten covering 0.09% to 0.13%.

The chain uses TRBV6-2 or TRBV6-3 and TRBJ1-5; 8 nucleotides line up with TRBD1. The sequenced sample was naive CD4+ T cells from blood. This clonotype was obtained from a human donor in good health. The CDR3 protein is CASSHGQGSQPQHF. In DNA form, the CDR3 reads TGTGCCAGCAGCCACGGACAGGGTAGTCAGCCCCAGCATTTT.